This paragraph covers one T cell receptor beta chain sequence. These data come from a study of T cell responses to AZD1222 COVID-19 vaccine. TCRdb's table, derived via immunoSEQ multiplex PCR, lists solely in-frame clones and lacks some. The sample lists approximately 100,000 clones, roughly 87% occurring once. Germline CDR1 LGHNA, CDR2 YSLEER. With 0 bases removed from V and 3 bases from J, the gap between germline ends came to 12 bases. The CDR3 has 15 amino acids. This receptor was identified in an adult who received the AZD1222 COVID-19 vaccine. The rearrangement links TRBV4-3 to TRBJ2-7; tentatively, D is TRBD1 (5 bases). This specimen consisted of peripheral blood, obtained 28 days after the second AZD1222 dose. CDR3 nucleotide sequence: TGCGCCAGCAGCCAAGATCAGGGATACGTCTACGAGCAGTACTTC. Encoded protein: CASSQDQGYVYEQYF.